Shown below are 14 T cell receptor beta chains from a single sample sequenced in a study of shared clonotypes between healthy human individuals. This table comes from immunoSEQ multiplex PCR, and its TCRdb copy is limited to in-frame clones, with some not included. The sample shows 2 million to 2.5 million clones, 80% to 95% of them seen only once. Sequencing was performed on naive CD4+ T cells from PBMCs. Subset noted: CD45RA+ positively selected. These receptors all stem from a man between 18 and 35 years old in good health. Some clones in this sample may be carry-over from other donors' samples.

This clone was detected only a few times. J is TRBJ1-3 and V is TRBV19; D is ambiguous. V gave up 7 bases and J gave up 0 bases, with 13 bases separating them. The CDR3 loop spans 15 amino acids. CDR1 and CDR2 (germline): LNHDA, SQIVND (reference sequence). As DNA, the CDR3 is TGTGCCAGTACCTCGGGCAGATTCTCTGGAAACACCATATATTTT. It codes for CASTSGRFSGNTIYF.

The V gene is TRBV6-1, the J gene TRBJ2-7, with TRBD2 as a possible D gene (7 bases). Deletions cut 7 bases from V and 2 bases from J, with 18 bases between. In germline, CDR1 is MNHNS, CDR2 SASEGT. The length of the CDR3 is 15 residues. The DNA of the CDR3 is TGTGCCAGCACCACCCCGAGGGGGGGACCCTACGAGCAGTACTTC. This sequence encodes CASTTPRGGPYEQYF.

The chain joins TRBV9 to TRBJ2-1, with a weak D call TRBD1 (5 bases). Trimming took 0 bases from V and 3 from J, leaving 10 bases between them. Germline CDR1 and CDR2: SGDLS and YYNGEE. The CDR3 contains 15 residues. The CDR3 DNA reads TGTGCCAGCAGCGTAGAAGGGGCATACTACAATGAGCAGTTCTTC. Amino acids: CASSVEGAYYNEQFF.

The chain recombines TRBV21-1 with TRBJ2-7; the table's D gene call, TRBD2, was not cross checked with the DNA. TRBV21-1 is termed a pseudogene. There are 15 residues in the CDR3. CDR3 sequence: CASSKLVAEGYEQYF. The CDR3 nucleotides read TGTGCCAGCAGCAAATTAGTAGCGGAAGGATACGAGCAGTACTTC.

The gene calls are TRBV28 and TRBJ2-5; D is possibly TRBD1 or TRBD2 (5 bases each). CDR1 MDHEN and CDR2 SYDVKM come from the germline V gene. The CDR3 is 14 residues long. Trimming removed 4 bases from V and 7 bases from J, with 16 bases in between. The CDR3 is CASSSGTPTGTQYF. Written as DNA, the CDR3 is TGTGCCAGCAGTTCCGGGACCCCCACCGGGACCCAGTACTTC.

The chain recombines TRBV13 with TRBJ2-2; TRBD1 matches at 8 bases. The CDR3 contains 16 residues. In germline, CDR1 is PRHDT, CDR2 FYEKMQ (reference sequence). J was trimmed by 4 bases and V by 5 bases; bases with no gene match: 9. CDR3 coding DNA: TGTGCCAGCAGCCCCAGGACAGGGCGATCCACCGGGGAGCTGTTTTTT. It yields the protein CASSPRTGRSTGELFF.

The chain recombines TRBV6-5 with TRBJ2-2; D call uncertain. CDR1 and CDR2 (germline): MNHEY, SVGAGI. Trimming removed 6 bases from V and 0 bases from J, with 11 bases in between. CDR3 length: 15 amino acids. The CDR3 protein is CASSYLLPNTGELFF. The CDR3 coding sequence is TGTGCCAGCAGCTACCTCCTACCGAACACCGGGGAGCTGTTTTTT.

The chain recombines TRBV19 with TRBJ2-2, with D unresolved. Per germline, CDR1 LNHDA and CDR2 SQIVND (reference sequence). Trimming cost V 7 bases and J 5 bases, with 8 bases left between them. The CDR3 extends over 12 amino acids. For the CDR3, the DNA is TGTGCCAGTAACGTCTGGACCGGGGAGCTGTTTTTT. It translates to CASNVWTGELFF. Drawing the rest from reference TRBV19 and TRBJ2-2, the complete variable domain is DGGITQSPKYLFRKEGQNVTLSCEQNLNHDAMYWYRQDPGQGLRLIYYSQIVNDFQKGDIAEGYSVSREKKESFPLTVTSAQKNPTAFYLCASNVWTGELFFGEGSRLTVL.

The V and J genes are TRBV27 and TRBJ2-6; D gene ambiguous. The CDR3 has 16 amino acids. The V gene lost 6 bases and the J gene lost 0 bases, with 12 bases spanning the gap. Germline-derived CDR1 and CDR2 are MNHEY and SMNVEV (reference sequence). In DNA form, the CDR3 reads TGTGCCAGCAGACCCATACTAAGCTCTGGGGCCAACGTCCTGACTTTC. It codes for CASRPILSSGANVLTF.

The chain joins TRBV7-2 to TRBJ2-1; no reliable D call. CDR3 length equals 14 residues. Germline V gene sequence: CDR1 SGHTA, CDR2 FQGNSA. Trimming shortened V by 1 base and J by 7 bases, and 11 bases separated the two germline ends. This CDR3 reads CASSLVPSVNEQFF. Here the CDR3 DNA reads TGTGCCAGCAGCTTAGTTCCATCCGTGAATGAGCAGTTCTTC.

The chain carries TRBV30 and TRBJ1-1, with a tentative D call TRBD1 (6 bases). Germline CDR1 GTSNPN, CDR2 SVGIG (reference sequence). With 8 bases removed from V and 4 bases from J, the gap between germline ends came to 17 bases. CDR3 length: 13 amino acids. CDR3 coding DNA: TGTGCCGGGGACACCGGGGGAGGCACTGAAGCTTTCTTT. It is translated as CAGDTGGGTEAFF.

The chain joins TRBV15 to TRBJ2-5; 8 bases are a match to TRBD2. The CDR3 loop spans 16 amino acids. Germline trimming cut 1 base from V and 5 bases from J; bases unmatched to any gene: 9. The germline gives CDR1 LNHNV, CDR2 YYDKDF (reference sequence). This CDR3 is CATSRGSSGSYETQYF. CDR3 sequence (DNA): TGTGCCACCAGCAGAGGATCAAGCGGGAGTTACGAGACCCAGTACTTC. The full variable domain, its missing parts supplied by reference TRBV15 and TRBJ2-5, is DAMVIQNPRYQVTQFGKPVTLSCSQTLNHNVMYWYQQKSSQAPKLLFHYYDKDFNNEADTPDNFQSRRPNTSFCFLDIRSPGLGDTAMYLCATSRGSSGSYETQYFGPGTRLLVL.

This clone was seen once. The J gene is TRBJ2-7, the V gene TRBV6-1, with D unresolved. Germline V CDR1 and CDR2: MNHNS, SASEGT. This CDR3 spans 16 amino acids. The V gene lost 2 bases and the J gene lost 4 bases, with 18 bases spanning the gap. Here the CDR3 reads CASSERFGGSRYEQYF. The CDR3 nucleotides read TGTGCCAGCAGTGAAAGGTTTGGTGGGTCAAGGTACGAGCAGTACTTC.

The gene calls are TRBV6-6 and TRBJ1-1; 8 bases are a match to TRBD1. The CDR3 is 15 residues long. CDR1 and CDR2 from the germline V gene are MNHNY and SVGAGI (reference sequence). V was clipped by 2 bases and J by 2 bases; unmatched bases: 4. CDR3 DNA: TGTGCCAGCAGTTACGGAGGACAGGGCAACACTGAAGCTTTCTTT. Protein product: CASSYGGQGNTEAFF.